What follows are 7 T cell receptor beta chains derived from one specimen sequenced in a study of blood T cell repertoires in COVID-19. The repertoire was sequenced with immunoSEQ multiplex PCR; TCRdb's copy has only in-frame clones and lacks some. Here the sample spans 370,000 or so clones, around 87% being singletons. Sequencing was done on a sample of PBMCs or T cells enriched from blood (not recorded which). These receptors were taken from a man aged 30 to 45 who had recovered from COVID-19.

The chain carries TRBV10-3 and TRBJ2-3, with TRBD1 matching over 9 bases. CDR1 and CDR2 (germline): ENHRY, SYGVKD. This CDR3 has 14 amino acids. V gave up 6 bases and J gave up 3 bases; unmatched junction bases: 4. The CDR3 DNA reads TGTGCCATCAGCCAGACAGGGGGGACAGATACGCAGTATTTT. It yields the protein CAISQTGGTDTQYF.

This sequence joins TRBV30 and TRBJ1-3; no reliable D call. The V and J ends lost 3 bases and 12 bases respectively, with 18 bases between them. Per germline, CDR1 GTSNPN and CDR2 SVGIG (reference sequence). The CDR3 extends over 13 amino acids. Here the CDR3 reads CAWSPNLLAVIYF. In nucleotides, the CDR3 is TGTGCCTGGAGCCCCAACCTCTTAGCAGTCATATATTTT.

The chain is built from TRBV3-1 (or the pseudogene TRBV3-2) and TRBJ1-1, with D perhaps TRBD1 (5 bases). This CDR3 has 14 residues. The ends were cut back, 4 bases at V and 10 bases at J, with 19 bases in the middle. The germline V gene has CDR1 LGHDT and CDR2 YNNKEL (reference sequence). The CDR3, as DNA: TGTGCCAGCAGCCCCAGTGATGGGGGAGGGAGAGCTTTCTTT. This gives the protein CASSPSDGGGRAFF.

The V gene is TRBV6-5, the J gene TRBJ1-4, with 8 bases aligning to TRBD1. The CDR3 runs 14 residues. Germline values: CDR1 MNHEY, CDR2 SVGAGI. V trimming: 6 bases; J trimming: 6 bases; junction bases outside the gene matches: 6. CDR3 in amino acids: CASRRQGNHEKLFF. CDR3 nucleotides: TGTGCCAGCAGGCGACAGGGGAACCATGAAAAACTGTTTTTT.

The V and J genes are TRBV19 and TRBJ1-2; 8 bases match TRBD1. Trimming cost V 6 bases and J 4 bases; bases outside gene matches: 13. The CDR3 totals 16 residues. The V gene's germline CDR1 is LNHDA and CDR2 SQIVND (reference sequence). Here the CDR3 reads CASRTMTGVLSYGYTF. The CDR3 region has the DNA TGTGCCAGTAGAACTATGACAGGGGTTCTAAGCTATGGCTACACCTTC.

This rearrangement joins TRBV18 to TRBJ2-7; D perhaps matches TRBD1 (6 bases). CDR1 is KGHSH, CDR2 LQKENI, per germline. The length of the CDR3 is 15 residues. The V end was cut by 6 bases, the J end by 6 bases, with 21 bases between. DNA for the CDR3: TGTGCCAGCTCTAGGTTCCGGGACAAAGGGGCCGAGCAGTACTTC. As protein: CASSRFRDKGAEQYF. Based on the CDR3 plus reference TRBV18 and TRBJ2-7, the full variable domain is NAGVMQNPRHLVRRRGQEARLRCSPMKGHSHVYWYRQLPEEGLKFMVYLQKENIIDESGMPKERFSAEFPKEGPSILRIQQVVRGDSAAYFCASSRFRDKGAEQYFGPGTRLTVT.

The gene calls are TRBV5-1 and TRBJ2-5, with D possibly being TRBD1 (5 bases). This CDR3 is 15 amino acids long. The germline gives CDR1 SGHRS, CDR2 YFSETQ. The V end lost 0 bases, the J end lost 5 bases, and 14 bases lay between the germline ends. The CDR3 DNA reads TGCGCCAGCAGCTTGGCGGCCTCTAAGGGGGAGACCCAGTACTTC. Translated, it gives CASSLAASKGETQYF.